The 11 T cell receptor beta chains below were found in one sample sequenced in a study of T cells in Graves' hyperthyroidism and ophthalmopathy. There were TCR beta CDR3 regions amplified from RNA transcripts. A set of HTBI primers served as the primers for a first-round RT-PCR of the TCR CDR3. TCRdb ran MiXCR on the multiplex PCR reads and lists one entry per CDR3 protein. The table lists hundreds of thousands of distinct CDR3 sequences, around 45% of them singletons. The sample was peripheral blood or thyroid tissue (not recorded which). The source of these receptors is a woman aged 18-30 years with Graves' hyperthyroidism.

This clonotype was detected ten times or more. The genes are TRBV24-1 and TRBJ1-6; D uncertain. CDR1 KGHDR and CDR2 SFDVKD come from the germline V gene. V shed 3 bases and J shed 10 bases, with 18 bases lying between them. The CDR3 covers 16 residues. The CDR3 protein is CATSDPRTARESPLHF. CDR3 nucleotides: TGTGCCACCAGTGATCCAAGGACGGCGAGAGAGTCACCCCTCCACTTT.

This chain joins TRBV25-1 and TRBJ1-2; D gene uncertain. Trimming took off 8 bases at V and 0 bases at J, with 13 bases between the two ends. CDR1 is MGHDK, CDR2 SYGVNS, per germline. This CDR3 contains 14 residues. CDR3 nucleotide sequence: TGTGCCAGCCGGCCCTCGGGAGCTAACTATGGCTACACCTTC. The encoded protein is CASRPSGANYGYTF.

Many counts were recorded for this clonotype. The gene calls are TRBV6-6 and TRBJ2-7; D possibly corresponds to TRBD2 (5 bases). The germline V gene encodes CDR1 MNHNY and CDR2 SVGAGI (reference sequence). This CDR3 has 15 residues. Trimming removed 2 bases at V and 3 bases at J, with 14 bases between. The CDR3 spells CASSYPAGGNYEQYF. In DNA, the CDR3 is TGTGCCAGCAGTTACCCGGCAGGAGGCAACTACGAGCAGTACTTC.

The V and J genes are TRBV20-1 and TRBJ2-5; 9 bases line up with TRBD2. Germline values: CDR1 DFQATT, CDR2 SNEGSKA (reference sequence). The CDR3 is made up of 16 amino acids. The V segment lost 5 bases and the J segment 2 bases; nucleotides outside the gene matches: 12. The CDR3 DNA sequence: TGCAGTGCTCCCTCCCCTAGGACTAGCGCGCAAGAGACCCAGTACTTC. This encodes CSAPSPRTSAQETQYF.

The sample holds a few counts of this clonotype. This rearrangement joins TRBV5-1 to TRBJ1-1; TRBD1 aligns across 9 bases. This CDR3 spans 14 amino acids. The V segment lost 3 bases and the J segment 3 bases; nucleotides outside the gene matches: 3. Germline V lookup: CDR1 SGHRS, CDR2 YFSETQ. The CDR3 DNA sequence: TGCGCCAGCAGCTGGGACAGGGCGGACACTGAAGCTTTCTTT. Protein sequence: CASSWDRADTEAFF.

This clonotype has a handful of counts. The rearrangement uses TRBV7-8 and TRBJ1-1; a possible D gene is TRBD1 (6 bases). The CDR3 runs 13 residues. The V and J ends lost 3 bases and 7 bases respectively, with 12 bases between them. The V gene's germline CDR1 is SGHVS and CDR2 FQNEAQ. The CDR3 nucleotides are TGTGCCAGCAGCTTGCAGGGGCGGAGTGAAGCTTTCTTT. Translated: CASSLQGRSEAFF. Looking up the rest from reference TRBV7-8 and TRBJ1-1 gives the full variable domain: GAGVSQSPRYKVAKRGQDVALRCDPISGHVSLFWYQQALGQGPEFLTYFQNEAQLDKSGLPSDRFFAERPEGSVSTLKIQRTQQEDSAVYLCASSLQGRSEAFFGQGTRLTVV.

The J gene is TRBJ1-3, the V gene TRBV25-1; possibly TRBD1 for D (5 bases). CDR3 length: 16 amino acids. V shed 3 bases and J shed 0 bases, with 12 bases lying between them. Germline CDR1 is MGHDK and CDR2 is SYGVNS. The DNA for the CDR3 is TGTGCCAGCAGTGATCTTGGGACTTACTCTGGAAACACCATATATTTT. Amino acids: CASSDLGTYSGNTIYF.

This clonotype was seen only a few times. The genes are TRBV20-1 and TRBJ1-3, with D unclear. The CDR3 extends over 14 amino acids. Germline V gene sequence: CDR1 DFQATT, CDR2 SNEGSKA (reference sequence). V shed 3 bases and J shed 2 bases, with 11 bases lying between them. The CDR3 loop reads CSASGDRTGNTIYF. CDR3 nucleotides: TGCAGTGCTAGCGGGGATAGGACTGGAAACACCATATATTTT.

CDR3 loop: CSAGLRGYEQYF. CDR3 DNA: TGCAGTGCTGGACTTAGGGGTTACGAGCAGTACTTC. V is TRBV20-1 and J is TRBJ2-7; either TRBD1 or TRBD2 may fit D (5 bases each). This CDR3 is 12 amino acids long. Between the trimmed V and J ends, which lost 5 bases and 4 bases, there was a span of 12 bases. Per the germline V gene, CDR1 is DFQATT and CDR2 is SNEGSKA (reference sequence).

This clonotype was detected many times. The V call is TRBV7-6, the J call TRBJ2-2; TRBD1 aligns across 7 bases. Germline V gene lookup returns CDR1 SGHVS and CDR2 FNYEAQ. The CDR3 extends over 14 amino acids. With 0 bases clipped from V and 10 bases from J, the junction kept 5 bases outside the gene matches. The CDR3 coding sequence is TGTGCCAGCAGCTTAGCATATCAGGGGGAGGAGCTGTTTTTT. It specifies CASSLAYQGEELFF.

This chain connects TRBV2 to TRBJ1-2; D is possibly TRBD1 (5 bases). The CDR3 sequence is 15 residues long. V was cut by 6 bases and J by 4 bases, with 18 bases left in between. CDR1 is SNHLY, CDR2 FYNNEI, per germline. The CDR3 DNA follows: TGTGCCAGCAGCGGGGCCACCGGGCGGAGCTATGGCTACACCTTC. This translates into CASSGATGRSYGYTF.